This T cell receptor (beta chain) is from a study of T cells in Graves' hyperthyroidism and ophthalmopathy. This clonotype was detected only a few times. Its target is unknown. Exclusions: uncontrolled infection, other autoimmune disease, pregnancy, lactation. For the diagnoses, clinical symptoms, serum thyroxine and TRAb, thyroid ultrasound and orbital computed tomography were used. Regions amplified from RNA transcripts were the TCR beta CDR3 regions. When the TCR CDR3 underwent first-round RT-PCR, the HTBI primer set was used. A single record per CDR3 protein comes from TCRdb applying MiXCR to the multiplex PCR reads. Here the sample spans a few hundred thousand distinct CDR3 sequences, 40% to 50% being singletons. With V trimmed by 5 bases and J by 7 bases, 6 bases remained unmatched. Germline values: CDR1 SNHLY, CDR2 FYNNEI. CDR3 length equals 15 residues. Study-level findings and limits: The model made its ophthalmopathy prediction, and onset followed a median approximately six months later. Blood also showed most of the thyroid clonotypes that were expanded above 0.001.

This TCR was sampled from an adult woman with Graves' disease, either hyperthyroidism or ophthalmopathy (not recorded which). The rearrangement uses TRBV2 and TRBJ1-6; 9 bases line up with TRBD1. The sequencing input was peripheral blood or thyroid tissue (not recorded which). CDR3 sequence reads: CASSLRQGGNSPLHF. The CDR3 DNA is TGTGCCAGCAGTCTTCGACAGGGGGGGAATTCACCCCTCCACTTT.